In this sample, the clone carrying this T cell receptor beta chain turned up once. This sample was taken from a study of T cell changes during pregnancy in multiple sclerosis. The germline CDR1 and CDR2 sequences are MNHEY and SVGAGI. The V segment lost 6 bases and the J segment 5 bases; nucleotides outside the gene matches: 2. This CDR3 has 13 amino acids. Repertoires were generated with immunoSEQ multiplex PCR, while TCRdb's copy carries only in-frame clones and drops some. The sample contains roughly 48,000 clones, 88% of which appear only once. This chain connects TRBV6-5 to TRBJ2-5, with 11 bases aligning to TRBD2. This clonotype was obtained from a female donor with multiple sclerosis, enrolled in a pregnancy study. The sequenced sample was CD4+ T cells from peripheral blood mononuclear cells, obtained in the second trimester of pregnancy. CDR3 protein: CASRRTSGETQYF. Here the CDR3 DNA reads TGTGCCAGCAGAAGGACTAGCGGGGAGACCCAGTACTTC.